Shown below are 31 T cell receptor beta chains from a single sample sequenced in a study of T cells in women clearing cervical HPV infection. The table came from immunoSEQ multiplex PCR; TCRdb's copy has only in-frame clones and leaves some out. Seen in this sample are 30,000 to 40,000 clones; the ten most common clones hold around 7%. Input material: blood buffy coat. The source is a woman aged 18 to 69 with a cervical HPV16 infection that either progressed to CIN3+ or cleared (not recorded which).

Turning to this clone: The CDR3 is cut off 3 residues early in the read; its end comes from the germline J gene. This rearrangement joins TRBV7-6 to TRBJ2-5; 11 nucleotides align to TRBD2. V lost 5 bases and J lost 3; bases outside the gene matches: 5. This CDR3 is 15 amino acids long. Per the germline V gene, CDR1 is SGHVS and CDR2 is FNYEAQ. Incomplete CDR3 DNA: TGTGCCAGCAGCATAGGGACTAGCGGTAAAGAGACC. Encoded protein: CASSIGTSGKET. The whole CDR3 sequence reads CASSIGTSGKETQYF. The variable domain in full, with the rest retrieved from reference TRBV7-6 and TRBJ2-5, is GAGVSQSPRYKVTKRGQDVALRCDPISGHVSLYWYRQALGQGPEFLTYFNYEAQQDKSGLPNDRFSAERPEGSISTLTIQRTEQRDSAMYRCASSIGTSGKETQYFGPGTRLLVL.

The CDR3 reads CASSLGTSGDTQYF. The sequenced part of the CDR3 DNA is TGTGCCAGCAGTTTAGGGACTAGCGGAGATACG. This sequence joins TRBV12-3 or TRBV12-4 and TRBJ2-3, with 10 bases matching TRBD2. The read terminates 3 residues before the CDR3 end, so the remaining end is supplied by the germline J gene. The CDR3 extends over 14 amino acids. Germline trimming cut 1 base from V and 5 bases from J; bases unmatched to any gene: 0.

The part of the CDR3 DNA that was read is TGTGCCAGCAGTCCCCCAGGACAGCCAATCTACGAG. Its translation: CASSPPGQPIYE. The full CDR3 reads CASSPPGQPIYEQYF. The chain is built from TRBV28 and TRBJ2-7; TRBD1 might be the D (6 bases). The read finishes 3 residues shy of the CDR3 end, and the germline J gene is used to complete it. Trimming shortened V by 5 bases and J by 3 bases, and 17 bases separated the two germline ends. The V gene's germline CDR1 is MDHEN and CDR2 SYDVKM. This CDR3 has 15 residues.

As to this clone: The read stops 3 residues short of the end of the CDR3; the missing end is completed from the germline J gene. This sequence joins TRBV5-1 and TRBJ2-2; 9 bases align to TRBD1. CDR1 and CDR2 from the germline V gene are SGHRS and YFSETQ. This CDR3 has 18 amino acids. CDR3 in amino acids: CASSSLGQGSSYNSPLFF. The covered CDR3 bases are TGCGCCAGCAGCTCACTGGGACAGGGAAGCTCCTATAATTCACCG.

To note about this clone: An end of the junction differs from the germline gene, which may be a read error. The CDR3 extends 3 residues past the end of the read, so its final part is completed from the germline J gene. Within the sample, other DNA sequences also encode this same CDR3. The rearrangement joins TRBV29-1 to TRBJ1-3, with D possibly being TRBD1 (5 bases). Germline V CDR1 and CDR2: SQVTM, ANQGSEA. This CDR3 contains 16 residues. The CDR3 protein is CSARATATLSGNTIYF. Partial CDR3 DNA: TGCAGCGCCAGGGCCACGGCAACGCTCTCTGGAAACACT.

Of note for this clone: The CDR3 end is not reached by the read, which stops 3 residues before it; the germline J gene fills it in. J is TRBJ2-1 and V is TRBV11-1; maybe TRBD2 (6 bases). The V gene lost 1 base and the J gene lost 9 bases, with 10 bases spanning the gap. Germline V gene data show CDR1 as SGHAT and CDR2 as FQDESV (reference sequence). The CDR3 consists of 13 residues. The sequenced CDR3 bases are TGTGCCAGCAGCTTAGGGGGGGTTGGTGAG. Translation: CASSLGGVGE. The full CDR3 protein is CASSLGGVGEQFF.

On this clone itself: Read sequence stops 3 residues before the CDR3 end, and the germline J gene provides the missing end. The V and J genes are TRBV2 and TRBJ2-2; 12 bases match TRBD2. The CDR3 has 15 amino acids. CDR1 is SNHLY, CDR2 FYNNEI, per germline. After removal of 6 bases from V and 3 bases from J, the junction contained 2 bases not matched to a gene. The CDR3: CASRRTSGDTGELFF. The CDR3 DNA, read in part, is TGTGCCAGCAGGCGGACTAGCGGGGACACCGGGGAG.

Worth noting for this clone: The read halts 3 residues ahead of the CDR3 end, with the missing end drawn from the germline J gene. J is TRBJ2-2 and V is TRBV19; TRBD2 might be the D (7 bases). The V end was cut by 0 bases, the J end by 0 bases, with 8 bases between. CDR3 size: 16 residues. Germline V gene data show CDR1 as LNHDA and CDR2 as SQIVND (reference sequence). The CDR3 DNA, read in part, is TGTGCCAGTAGTATAGAGCGGGGGCCGAACACCGGGGAG. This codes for CASSIERGPNTGE. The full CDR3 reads CASSIERGPNTGELFF.

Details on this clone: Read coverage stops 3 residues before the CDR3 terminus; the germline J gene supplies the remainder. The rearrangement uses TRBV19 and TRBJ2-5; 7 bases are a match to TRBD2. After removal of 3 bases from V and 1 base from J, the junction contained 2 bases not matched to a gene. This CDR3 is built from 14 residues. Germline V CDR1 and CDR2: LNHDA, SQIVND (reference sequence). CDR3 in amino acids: CASSMGGIQETQYF. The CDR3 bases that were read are TGTGCCAGTAGTATGGGGGGGATCCAAGAGACC.

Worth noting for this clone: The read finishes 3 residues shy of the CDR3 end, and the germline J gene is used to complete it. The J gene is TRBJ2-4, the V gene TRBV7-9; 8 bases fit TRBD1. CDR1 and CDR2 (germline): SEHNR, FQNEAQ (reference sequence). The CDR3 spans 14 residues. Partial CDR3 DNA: TGTGCCAGCAGCCCGGGACAGGTCGGGTATGGT. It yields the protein CASSPGQVGYG. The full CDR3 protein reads CASSPGQVGYGQYF.

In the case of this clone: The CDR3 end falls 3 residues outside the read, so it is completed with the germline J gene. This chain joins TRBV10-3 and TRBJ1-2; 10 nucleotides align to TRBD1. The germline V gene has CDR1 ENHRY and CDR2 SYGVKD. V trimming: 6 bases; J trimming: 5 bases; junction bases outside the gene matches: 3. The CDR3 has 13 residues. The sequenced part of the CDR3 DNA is TGTGCCATCAGGAGGGACAGGGGTTATGGC. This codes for CAIRRDRGYG. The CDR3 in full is CAIRRDRGYGYTF.

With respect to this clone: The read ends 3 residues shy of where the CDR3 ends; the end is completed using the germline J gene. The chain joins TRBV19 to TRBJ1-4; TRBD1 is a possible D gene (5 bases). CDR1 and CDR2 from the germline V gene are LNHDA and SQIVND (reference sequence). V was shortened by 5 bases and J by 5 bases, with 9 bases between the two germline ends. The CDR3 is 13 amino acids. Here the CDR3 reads CASSRGGNEKLFF. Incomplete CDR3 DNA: TGTGCCAGTAGTCGTGGGGGGAATGAAAAA. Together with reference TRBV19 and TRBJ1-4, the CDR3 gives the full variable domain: DGGITQSPKYLFRKEGQNVTLSCEQNLNHDAMYWYRQDPGQGLRLIYYSQIVNDFQKGDIAEGYSVSREKKESFPLTVTSAQKNPTAFYLCASSRGGNEKLFFGSGTQLSVL.

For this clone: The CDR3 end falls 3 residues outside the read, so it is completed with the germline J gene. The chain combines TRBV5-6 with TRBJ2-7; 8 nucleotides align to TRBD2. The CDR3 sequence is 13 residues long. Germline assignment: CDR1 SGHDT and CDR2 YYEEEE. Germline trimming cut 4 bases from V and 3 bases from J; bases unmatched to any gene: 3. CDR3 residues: CASSPGLGYEQYF. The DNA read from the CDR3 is TGTGCCAGCAGCCCGGGACTAGGCTACGAG.

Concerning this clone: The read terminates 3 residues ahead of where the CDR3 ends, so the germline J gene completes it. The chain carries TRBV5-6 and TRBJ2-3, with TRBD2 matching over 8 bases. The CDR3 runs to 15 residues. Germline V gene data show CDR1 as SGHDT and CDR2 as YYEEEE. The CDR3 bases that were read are TGTGCCAGCAGCCAAGGACTAGCAGCTCAAGAGACG. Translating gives CASSQGLAAQET. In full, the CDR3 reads CASSQGLAAQETQYF.

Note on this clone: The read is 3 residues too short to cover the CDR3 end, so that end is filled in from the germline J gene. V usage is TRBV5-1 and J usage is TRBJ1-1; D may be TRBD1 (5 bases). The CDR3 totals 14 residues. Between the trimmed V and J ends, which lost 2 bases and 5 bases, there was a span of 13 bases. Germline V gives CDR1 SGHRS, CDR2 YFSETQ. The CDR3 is CASSFEGAGTEAFF. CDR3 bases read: TGCGCCAGCAGCTTCGAAGGGGCAGGGACTGAA.

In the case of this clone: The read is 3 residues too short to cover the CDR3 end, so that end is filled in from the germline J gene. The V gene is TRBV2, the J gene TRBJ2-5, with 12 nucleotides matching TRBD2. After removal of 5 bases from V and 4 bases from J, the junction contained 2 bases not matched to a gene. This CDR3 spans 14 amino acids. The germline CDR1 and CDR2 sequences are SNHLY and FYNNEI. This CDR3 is CASSRLAGVETQYF. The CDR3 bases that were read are TGTGCCAGCAGTCGACTAGCGGGAGTAGAGACC.

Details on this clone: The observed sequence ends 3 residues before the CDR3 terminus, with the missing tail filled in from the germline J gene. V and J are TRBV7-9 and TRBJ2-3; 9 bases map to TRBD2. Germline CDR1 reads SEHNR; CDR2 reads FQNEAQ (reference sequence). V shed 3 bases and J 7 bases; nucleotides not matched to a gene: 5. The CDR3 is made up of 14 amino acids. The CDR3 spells CASSFERGAHTQYF. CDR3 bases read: TGTGCCAGCAGCTTTGAGCGGGGGGCCCATACG.

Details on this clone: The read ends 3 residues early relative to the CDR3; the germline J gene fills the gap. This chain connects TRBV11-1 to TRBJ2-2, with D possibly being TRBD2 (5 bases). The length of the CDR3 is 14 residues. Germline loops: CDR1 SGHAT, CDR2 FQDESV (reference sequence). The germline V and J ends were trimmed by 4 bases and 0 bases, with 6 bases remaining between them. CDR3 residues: CASSWTANTGELFF. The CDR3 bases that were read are TGTGCCAGCAGCTGGACTGCGAACACCGGGGAG.

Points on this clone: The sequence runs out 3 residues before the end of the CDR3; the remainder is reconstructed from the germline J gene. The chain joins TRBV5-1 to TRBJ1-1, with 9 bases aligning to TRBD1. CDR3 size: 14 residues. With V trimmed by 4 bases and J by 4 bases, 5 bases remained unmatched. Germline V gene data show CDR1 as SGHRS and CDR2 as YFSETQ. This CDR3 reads CASSGQGMGTEAFF. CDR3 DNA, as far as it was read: TGCGCCAGCAGCGGACAGGGGATGGGCACTGAA.

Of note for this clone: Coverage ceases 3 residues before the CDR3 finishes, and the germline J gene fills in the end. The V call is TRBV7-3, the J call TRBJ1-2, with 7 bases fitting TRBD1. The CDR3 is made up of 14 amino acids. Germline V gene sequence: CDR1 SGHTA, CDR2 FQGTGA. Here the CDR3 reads CASSNIRAGGSYTF. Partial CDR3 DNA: TGTGCCAGCAGCAATATCCGGGCAGGGGGGAGC. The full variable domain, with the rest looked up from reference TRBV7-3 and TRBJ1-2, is GAGVSQTPSNKVTEKGKYVELRCDPISGHTALYWYRQSLGQGPEFLIYFQGTGAADDSGLPNDRFFAVRPEGSVSTLKIQRTERGDSAVYLCASSNIRAGGSYTFGSGTRLTVV.

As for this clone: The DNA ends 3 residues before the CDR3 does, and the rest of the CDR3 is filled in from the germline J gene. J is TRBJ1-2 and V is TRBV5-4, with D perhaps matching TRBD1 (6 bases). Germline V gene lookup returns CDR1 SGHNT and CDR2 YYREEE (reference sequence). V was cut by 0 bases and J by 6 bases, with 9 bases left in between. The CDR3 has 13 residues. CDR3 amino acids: CASSLGGDNGYTF. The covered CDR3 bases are TGTGCCAGCAGCTTGGGTGGGGACAATGGC. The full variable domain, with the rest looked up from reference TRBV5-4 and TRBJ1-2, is ETGVTQSPTHLIKTRGQQVTLRCSSQSGHNTVSWYQQALGQGPQFIFQYYREEENGRGNFPPRFSGLQFPNYSSELNVNALELDDSALYLCASSLGGDNGYTFGSGTRLTVV.

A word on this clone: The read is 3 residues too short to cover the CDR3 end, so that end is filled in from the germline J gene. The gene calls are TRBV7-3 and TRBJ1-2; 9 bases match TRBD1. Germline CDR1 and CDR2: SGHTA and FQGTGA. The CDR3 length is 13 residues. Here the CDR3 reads CASSPTGGRGYTF. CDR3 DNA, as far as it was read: TGTGCCAGCAGCCCGACAGGGGGACGGGGC.

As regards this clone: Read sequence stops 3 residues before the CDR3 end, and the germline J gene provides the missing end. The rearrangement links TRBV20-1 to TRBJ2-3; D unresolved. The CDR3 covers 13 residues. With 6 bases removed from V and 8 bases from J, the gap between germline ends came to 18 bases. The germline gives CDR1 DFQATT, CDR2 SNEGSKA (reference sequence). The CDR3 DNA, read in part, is TGCAGTGCCCCGACGCCTTCCCTAGGTACG. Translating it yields CSAPTPSLGT. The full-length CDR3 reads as CSAPTPSLGTQYF.

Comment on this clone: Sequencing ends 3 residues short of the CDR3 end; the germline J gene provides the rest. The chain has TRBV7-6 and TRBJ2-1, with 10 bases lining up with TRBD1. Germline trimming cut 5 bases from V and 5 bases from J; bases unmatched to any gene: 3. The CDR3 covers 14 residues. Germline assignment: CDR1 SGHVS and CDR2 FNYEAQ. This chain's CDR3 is CASSRGTGDNEQFF. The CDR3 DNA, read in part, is TGTGCCAGCAGCAGGGGGACAGGGGACAATGAG.

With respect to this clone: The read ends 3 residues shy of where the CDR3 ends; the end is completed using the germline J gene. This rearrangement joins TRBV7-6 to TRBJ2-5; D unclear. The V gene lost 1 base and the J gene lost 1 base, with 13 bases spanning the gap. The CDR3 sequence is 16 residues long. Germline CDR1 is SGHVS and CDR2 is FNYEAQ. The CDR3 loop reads CASSLGSPDPQETQYF. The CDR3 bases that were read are TGTGCCAGCAGCTTAGGTTCGCCAGATCCCCAAGAGACC.

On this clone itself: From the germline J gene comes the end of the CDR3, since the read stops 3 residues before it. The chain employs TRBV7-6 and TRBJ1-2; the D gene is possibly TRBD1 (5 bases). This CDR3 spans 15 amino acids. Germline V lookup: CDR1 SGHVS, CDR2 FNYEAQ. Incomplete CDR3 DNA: TGTGCCAGCAGTACCATGTTCGGGGGATACAATGAC. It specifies CASSTMFGGYND. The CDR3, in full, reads CASSTMFGGYNDYTF. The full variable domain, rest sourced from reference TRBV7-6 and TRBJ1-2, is GAGVSQSPRYKVTKRGQDVALRCDPISGHVSLYWYRQALGQGPEFLTYFNYEAQQDKSGLPNDRFSAERPEGSISTLTIQRTEQRDSAMYRCASSTMFGGYNDYTFGSGTRLTVV.

The DNA read from the CDR3 is TGCGCCAGCAGCACGGGACTAGCGGGAGGTTACTACGAG. It yields the protein CASSTGLAGGYYE. In full, the CDR3 reads CASSTGLAGGYYEQYF. The V call is TRBV5-1, the J call TRBJ2-7; 15 positions agree with TRBD2. The read finishes 3 residues shy of the CDR3 end, and the germline J gene is used to complete it. The CDR3 runs 16 residues. Unmatched junction bases numbered 5, after V lost 4 bases and J lost 3 bases. In germline, CDR1 is SGHRS, CDR2 YFSETQ.

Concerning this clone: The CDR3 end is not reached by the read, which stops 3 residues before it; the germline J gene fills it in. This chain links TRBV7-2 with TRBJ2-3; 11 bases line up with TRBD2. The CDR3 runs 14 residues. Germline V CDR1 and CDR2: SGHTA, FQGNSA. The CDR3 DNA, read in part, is TGTGCCAGCAGCCAGGGACTAGCGGAAGAGACG. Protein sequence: CASSQGLAEET. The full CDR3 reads CASSQGLAEETQYF.

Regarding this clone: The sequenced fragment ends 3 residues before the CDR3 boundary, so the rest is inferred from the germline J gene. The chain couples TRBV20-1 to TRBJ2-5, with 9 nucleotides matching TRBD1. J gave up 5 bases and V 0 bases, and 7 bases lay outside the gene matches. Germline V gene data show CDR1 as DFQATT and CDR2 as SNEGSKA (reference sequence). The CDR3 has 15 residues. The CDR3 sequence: CSARDSDRGGETQYF. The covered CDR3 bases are TGCAGTGCTAGAGATTCTGACAGGGGGGGCGAGACC.

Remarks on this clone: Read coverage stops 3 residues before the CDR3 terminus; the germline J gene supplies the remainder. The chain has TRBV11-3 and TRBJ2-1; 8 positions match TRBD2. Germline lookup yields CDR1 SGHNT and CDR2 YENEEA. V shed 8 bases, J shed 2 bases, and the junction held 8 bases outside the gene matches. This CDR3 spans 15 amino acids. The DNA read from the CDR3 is TGTGCCAGCGGCCCCAGCGGGGGAGCCTACAATGAG. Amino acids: CASGPSGGAYNE. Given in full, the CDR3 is CASGPSGGAYNEQFF. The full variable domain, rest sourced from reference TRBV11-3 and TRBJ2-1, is EAGVVQSPRYKIIEKKQPVAFWCNPISGHNTLYWYLQNLGQGPELLIRYENEEAVDDSQLPKDRFSAERLKGVDSTLKIQPAELGDSAVYLCASGPSGGAYNEQFFGPGTRLTVL.

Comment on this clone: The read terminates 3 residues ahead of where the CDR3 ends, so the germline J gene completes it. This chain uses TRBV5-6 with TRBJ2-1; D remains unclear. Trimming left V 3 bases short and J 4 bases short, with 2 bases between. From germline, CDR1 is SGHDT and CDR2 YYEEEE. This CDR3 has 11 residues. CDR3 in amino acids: CASSSYNEQFF. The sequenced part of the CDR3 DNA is TGTGCCAGCAGCTCATACAATGAG.